The sequence of this T cell receptor (beta chain) was determined in a study of cytomegalovirus exposure and HLA in healthy donors. Study context: In a previous analysis, some 110 million unique TCR beta sequences were found from 150 million to 200 million T cells.

Whole-study findings and limits: For most subjects, TCR beta sequences were reported to predict HLA-A and HLA-B alleles with accuracy. A further, later analysis showed that HLA-associated TCR beta chains (compared with equally common others) were more clonally expanded.

Both 60 Vbeta primers and 13 Jbeta primers went into the PCR. Only in-frame clones appear in the TCRdb table, and some are missing; sequencing was by immunoSEQ multiplex PCR. The sample records roughly 76,000 clones, around 79% being singletons. Turning to this clone: No antigen is known for it.

The TCR sequence derives from a man aged 25 to 45 in good health and CMV-seronegative. Material for sequencing was PBMCs.

CDR3 in amino acids: CASSDSLNQPQHF. CDR3 coding DNA: TGTGCCAGTAGTGACAGTCTAAATCAGCCCCAGCATTTT. This chain joins TRBV19 and TRBJ1-5; D might be TRBD1 (5 bases). This CDR3 is built from 13 residues. Trimming stripped 5 bases from V and 4 bases from J, with 9 bases between. Germline lookup yields CDR1 LNHDA and CDR2 SQIVND (reference sequence).